The sequence of this TCR beta chain was determined in a study of blood T cell repertoires in COVID-19. Study-wide context: Researchers got acute and convalescent COVID-19 samples from the United States, Italy and Spain.

Recovered status in Cohort 3 required two negative PCRs, clearance, or symptom resolution. V lost 5 bases, J lost 0 bases, and 9 bases stayed unmatched. Per the germline V gene, CDR1 is MNHNY and CDR2 is SVGAGI (reference sequence). CDR3 length equals 17 residues. Repertoires were generated with immunoSEQ multiplex PCR, while TCRdb's copy carries only in-frame clones and drops some. Seen here are over 150,000 clones, 80% to 90% observed once, and the top ten hold about 8.4%. The source material was PBMCs or T cells enriched from blood (not recorded which). This TCR derives from a woman under 30 who had recovered from COVID-19. The chain joins TRBV6-6 to TRBJ1-5; TRBD1 matches 8 bases. The CDR3: CASSPQGQANSNQPQHF. The CDR3 DNA is TGTGCCAGCAGTCCCCAGGGACAGGCTAATAGCAATCAGCCCCAGCATTTT.